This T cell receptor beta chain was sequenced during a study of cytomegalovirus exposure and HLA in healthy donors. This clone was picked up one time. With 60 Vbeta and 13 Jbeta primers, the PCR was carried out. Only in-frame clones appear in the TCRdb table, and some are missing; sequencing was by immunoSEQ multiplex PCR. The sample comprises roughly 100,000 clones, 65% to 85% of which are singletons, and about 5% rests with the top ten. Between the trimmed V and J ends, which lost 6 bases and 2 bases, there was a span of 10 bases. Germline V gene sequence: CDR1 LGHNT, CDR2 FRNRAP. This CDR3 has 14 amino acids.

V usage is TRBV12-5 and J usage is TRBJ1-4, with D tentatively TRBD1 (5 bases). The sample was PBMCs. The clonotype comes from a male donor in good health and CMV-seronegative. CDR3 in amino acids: CASGLGGTNEKLFF. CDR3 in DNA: TGTGCTAGTGGCCTCGGGGGGACTAATGAAAAACTGTTTTTT.